The 29 T cell receptor beta chains reported below all come from one sample, sequenced in a study of circulating CD8 cells and anti-PD-1 response in melanoma. TCR libraries were prepared from approximately 15 ng of total RNA with the QIAseq Immune Repertoire TCR panel. TCRdb passed the reads through MiXCR, listing each CDR3 protein once. The data show some 860 distinct CDR3 sequences, approximately 8% seen once. Sorting of live CD3+CD8+TCRalphabeta+ cells by PD-1 and/or TIGIT gave four subsets. The starting material was CD8+ T cells from PBMCs, obtained at baseline or after one month of anti-PD-1 therapy (not recorded which). These TCRs come from a human donor with melanoma.

This clonotype was found a few times. The V and J genes are TRBV7-9 and TRBJ2-7; D gene uncertain. The CDR3 runs to 11 residues. Trimming pared 1 base from V and 6 bases from J, leaving 4 bases between. The germline CDR1 and CDR2 sequences are SEHNR and FQNEAQ (reference sequence). This CDR3 reads CASSLVSEQYF. The CDR3, as DNA: TGTGCCAGCAGCTTAGTAAGCGAGCAGTACTTC.

Within the sample, this clonotype is medium-sized. The V and J genes are TRBV9 and TRBJ2-7; D not resolved. CDR3 length: 15 residues. V dropped 0 bases and J dropped 9 bases, with 19 bases sitting between them. CDR1 is SGDLS, CDR2 YYNGEE, per germline. The CDR3 loop reads CASSVDGSPEFGQYF. The CDR3 bases are TGTGCCAGCAGCGTAGATGGGTCCCCTGAGTTTGGGCAGTACTTC.

By share of the sample, this clonotype is large. The rearrangement uses TRBV27 and TRBJ1-6, with TRBD1 matching over 7 bases. Germline CDR1 is MNHEY and CDR2 is SMNVEV (reference sequence). The CDR3 contains 16 residues. Trimming cost V 2 bases and J 9 bases; bases outside gene matches: 10. The CDR3 DNA reads TGTGCCAGCAGTTTAGCATCTGGGACAGTCAGTTCACCCCTCCACTTT. This gives the protein CASSLASGTVSSPLHF.

This clonotype is classed as large (0.1 to 1%). This rearrangement joins TRBV14 to TRBJ1-1, with a weak D call TRBD1 (6 bases). V lost 4 bases to trimming and J lost 2 bases, with 14 bases between them. The CDR3 totals 15 residues. Germline V gene lookup returns CDR1 SGHDN and CDR2 FVKESK. As DNA, the CDR3 is TGTGCCAGCAGCCGGGCAGGGGCCCTCAACACTGAAGCTTTCTTT. It specifies CASSRAGALNTEAFF.

By its share, this clonotype is medium-sized. The V call is TRBV28, the J call TRBJ1-5; D unclear. V was clipped by 6 bases and J by 7 bases, with 19 bases between them. In germline, CDR1 is MDHEN, CDR2 SYDVKM. This CDR3 has 15 residues. The CDR3 DNA sequence: TGTGCCAGCAGCCTAGAGTGGCAGGTACGACAGCCCCAGCATTTT. Residues: CASSLEWQVRQPQHF.

For this clonotype: A read error may explain this, as a much larger clone is one base away. This chain joins TRBV28 and TRBJ1-2; 7 bases are a match to TRBD1. The CDR3 has 14 amino acids. Germline loops: CDR1 MDHEN, CDR2 SYDVKM. This CDR3 is CASSLGRGRHGHTF. CDR3 nucleotides: TGTGCCAGCAGTTTAGGAAGGGGGCGCCATGGCCACACCTTC.

The chain combines TRBV4-1 with TRBJ2-3, with 7 positions matching TRBD2. Germline loops: CDR1 MGHRA, CDR2 YSYEKL. This CDR3 is built from 15 residues. Germline trimming cut 3 bases from V and 2 bases from J; bases unmatched to any gene: 5. The CDR3 sequence is CASSQQAGTTDTQYF. The CDR3 DNA is TGCGCCAGCAGCCAGCAAGCGGGGACCACAGATACGCAGTATTTT.

On this clonotype itself: A much larger clone lies a single base off, so this may be a read error. This rearrangement joins TRBV6-5 to TRBJ2-7; the match to TRBD2 covers 9 bases. Per the germline V gene, CDR1 is MNHEY and CDR2 is SVGAGI. The CDR3 consists of 14 residues. Trimming at V came to 11 bases and at J to 7 bases, leaving 15 bases not matched to a gene. CDR3: CAAAPGTSLNEQYF. In nucleotides, the CDR3 is TGTGCCGCAGCCCCTGGGACTAGCTTAAATGAGCAGTACTTC.

This clonotype is judged large. J is TRBJ2-3 and V is TRBV29-1; TRBD1 aligns across 7 bases. Germline V gives CDR1 SQVTM, CDR2 ANQGSEA. The CDR3 spans 18 residues. V trimming: 5 bases; J trimming: 2 bases; junction bases outside the gene matches: 19. CDR3 DNA: TGCAGCGTTTTTTTCGAGGGGGCAATCGCGGAGACCACAGATACGCAGTATTTT. It specifies CSVFFEGAIAETTDTQYF.

This clonotype is deemed medium-sized. The rearrangement joins TRBV5-4 to TRBJ2-2, with no clear D. This CDR3 is 15 amino acids long. Per the germline V gene, CDR1 is SGHNT and CDR2 is YYREEE (reference sequence). V lost 4 bases to trimming and J lost 1 base, with 11 bases between them. CDR3 residues: CASSPTDQNTGELFF. CDR3 DNA: TGTGCCAGCAGCCCCACAGACCAGAACACCGGGGAGCTGTTTTTT.

Sample share makes this clonotype medium-sized. The rearrangement links TRBV20-1 to TRBJ2-5; no clear D. The V end was cut by 0 bases, the J end by 1 base, with 24 bases between. The CDR3 covers 19 residues. Germline V gene lookup returns CDR1 DFQATT and CDR2 SNEGSKA (reference sequence). The CDR3 here is CSARDRVGIDQWRQETQYF. CDR3 DNA sequence: TGCAGTGCTAGAGATCGGGTAGGGATAGACCAATGGCGCCAAGAGACCCAGTACTTC.

By frequency in the sample, this clonotype is medium-sized. This chain uses TRBV16 with TRBJ2-7; 8 positions agree with TRBD1. Germline CDR1 KGHSY, CDR2 FQNENV. J was trimmed by 4 bases and V by 0 bases; bases with no gene match: 5. This CDR3 is 15 amino acids long. CDR3 amino acids: CASSQSWTGPYEQYF. In DNA, the CDR3 is TGTGCCAGCAGCCAATCCTGGACAGGGCCGTACGAGCAGTACTTC. The entire variable domain, with the rest obtained from reference TRBV16 and TRBJ2-7, is as follows: GEEVAQTPKHLVRGEGQKAKLYCAPIKGHSYVFWYQQVLKNEFKFLISFQNENVFDETGMPKERFSAKCLPNSPCSLEIQATKLEDSAVYFCASSQSWTGPYEQYFGPGTRLTVT.

This clonotype counts as large (0.1 to 1%). The rearrangement joins TRBV4-1 to TRBJ1-6; D possibly corresponds to TRBD1 (5 bases). Trimming took 1 base from V and 14 from J, leaving 12 bases between them. The germline gives CDR1 MGHRA, CDR2 YSYEKL. This CDR3 comprises 13 residues. CDR3 sequence (DNA): TGCGCCAGCAGCCAAGGAAGAGGGGCCACCCTCCACTTT. Amino acid sequence: CASSQGRGATLHF.

By share, this clonotype counts as medium-sized. This sequence joins TRBV7-3 and TRBJ2-1; 13 bases line up with TRBD2. The V segment lost 5 bases and the J segment 3 bases; nucleotides outside the gene matches: 13. Per the germline V gene, CDR1 is SGHTA and CDR2 is FQGTGA. This CDR3 has 19 amino acids. This CDR3 is CASSVEPGLAGLGYNEQFF. CDR3 DNA sequence: TGTGCCAGCAGCGTTGAACCGGGACTAGCGGGGTTAGGCTACAATGAGCAGTTCTTC.

This clonotype is deemed medium-sized. The J gene is TRBJ2-3, the V gene TRBV21-1; the table's D gene call, TRBD1, was not cross checked with the DNA. TRBV21-1 is tagged as a pseudogene. The CDR3 has 15 amino acids. The CDR3 bases are TGTGCCAGCAGCAAAGAACAGGGTGAGGGCGATACGCAGTATTTT. As protein: CASSKEQGEGDTQYF.

In this sample, this clonotype is medium-sized. The chain joins TRBV20-1 to TRBJ2-7, with TRBD1 identical over 8 bases. Trimming cost V 7 bases and J 1 base; bases outside gene matches: 6. Germline V gene data show CDR1 as DFQATT and CDR2 as SNEGSKA (reference sequence). The CDR3 spans 13 residues. CDR3 DNA sequence: TGCAGTGGGGACAGGACTACTTCCTACGAGCAGTACTTC. It encodes CSGDRTTSYEQYF.

This clonotype is large (0.1 to 1%). The chain carries TRBV28 and TRBJ2-1; 7 bases line up with TRBD1. Germline CDR1 MDHEN, CDR2 SYDVKM. The V and J ends lost 2 bases and 9 bases, in that order; junction bases with no gene match: 7. The CDR3 runs to 14 residues. Here the CDR3 DNA reads TGTGCCAGCAGTTTAAGGGACAGTCCGCCTGAGCAGTTCTTC. Translation gives CASSLRDSPPEQFF.

By sample fraction, this clonotype is large. This chain uses TRBV29-1 with TRBJ2-2; TRBD2 is a possible D gene (6 bases). The CDR3 has 15 residues. Per the germline V gene, CDR1 is SQVTM and CDR2 is ANQGSEA. Trimming cost V 0 bases and J 0 bases, with 8 bases left between them. CDR3 in DNA: TGCAGCGTTGAAGAAGGAGGGGCGAACACCGGGGAGCTGTTTTTT. Translated: CSVEEGGANTGELFF.

By frequency in the sample, this clonotype is medium-sized. Here the CDR3 reads CASRSNLDEAVGEQFF. The CDR3 nucleotides are TGTGCCAGCCGAAGCAACCTGGACGAGGCAGTAGGTGAGCAGTTCTTC. V and J are TRBV27 and TRBJ2-1; D is uncertain. V shed 8 bases and J shed 9 bases, with 26 bases lying between them. Germline V gives CDR1 MNHEY, CDR2 SMNVEV (reference sequence). The CDR3 contains 16 residues.

This clonotype has only a few counts. The chain combines TRBV19 with TRBJ1-3; 8 positions match TRBD1. Germline V gives CDR1 LNHDA, CDR2 SQIVND (reference sequence). After removal of 10 bases from V and 0 bases from J, the junction contained 14 bases not matched to a gene. The CDR3 covers 17 residues. The CDR3 region is CAIVGQVESPSGNTIYF. The CDR3 DNA sequence: TGTGCCATCGTGGGACAGGTCGAGTCCCCCTCTGGAAACACCATATATTTT.

This clonotype ranks as large. This rearrangement joins TRBV6-6 to TRBJ2-3, with 14 nucleotides matching TRBD2. The CDR3 runs to 18 residues. The germline V gene has CDR1 MNHNY and CDR2 SVGAGI (reference sequence). V dropped 6 bases and J dropped 0; count of bases not matched to a gene: 8. CDR3 DNA: TGTGCCAGCAGGGGTTGGACTAGCGGGGGGACTAGCACAGATACGCAGTATTTT. It specifies CASRGWTSGGTSTDTQYF.

This clonotype qualifies as medium-sized. The chain couples TRBV7-2 to TRBJ1-5; no clear D. The CDR3 contains 13 residues. V was shortened by 7 bases and J by 6 bases, with 13 bases between the two germline ends. The germline V gene encodes CDR1 SGHTA and CDR2 FQGNSA. The CDR3 loop is CASTPLVSQPQHF. Here the CDR3 DNA reads TGTGCCAGCACCCCCCTCGTCTCTCAGCCCCAGCATTTT.

This clonotype qualifies as medium-sized. One end of the junction varies from germline; a read error may be responsible. The chain employs TRBV3-1 and TRBJ2-3; 9 bases fit TRBD2. Germline-derived CDR1 and CDR2 are LGHDT and YNNKEL (reference sequence). The CDR3 covers 17 residues. The CDR3: CASSQQRGGASTDTLYF. CDR3 DNA sequence: TGTGCCAGCAGCCAACAGCGCGGGGGGGCTAGCACAGATACGCTGTATTTT.

In its sample, this clonotype is medium-sized. This sequence joins TRBV20-1 and TRBJ2-7, with 7 bases identical to TRBD1. Losses at the gene ends were 1 base for V and 2 bases for J; bases not matched to a gene: 5. Germline V CDR1 and CDR2: DFQATT, SNEGSKA (reference sequence). CDR3 length: 14 residues. The CDR3 DNA is TGCAGTGCTAGAGGGACAGGACTTACCTACGAGCAGTACTTC. As protein: CSARGTGLTYEQYF.

This clonotype is deemed medium-sized. The chain employs TRBV4-2 and TRBJ2-3; D assignment may be TRBD1 or TRBD2 (5 bases each). V was trimmed by 6 bases and J by 2 bases, leaving 15 bases between them. The CDR3 covers 15 residues. Germline CDR1 LGHNA, CDR2 YNFKEQ. The DNA of the CDR3 is TGTGCCAGCAGACCGACAGAGGGCTCCACAGATACGCAGTATTTT. Its protein product is CASRPTEGSTDTQYF.

This clonotype counts as medium-sized. This sequence joins TRBV2 and TRBJ1-1; D uncertain. Germline V gene lookup returns CDR1 SNHLY and CDR2 FYNNEI. CDR3 length: 12 amino acids. The germline V and J ends were trimmed by 5 bases and 0 bases, with 4 bases remaining between them. CDR3: CASSRMNTEAFF. The CDR3, as DNA: TGTGCCAGCAGTCGGATGAACACTGAAGCTTTCTTT.

By sample share, this clonotype is medium-sized. J is TRBJ2-7 and V is TRBV28, with a possible D match to TRBD1 (5 bases). The ends were cut back, 6 bases at V and 2 bases at J, with 14 bases in the middle. Germline CDR1 MDHEN, CDR2 SYDVKM. The CDR3 totals 14 residues. The CDR3 spells CASRIQTGTYEQYF. In nucleotides, the CDR3 is TGTGCCAGCAGAATACAAACAGGAACCTACGAGCAGTACTTC.

This clonotype counts as large. The genes are TRBV10-2 and TRBJ1-3; 7 bases fit TRBD1. The CDR3 has 15 amino acids. Germline CDR1 WSHSY, CDR2 SAAADI. Trimming took 3 bases from V and 2 from J; bases not matched to a gene: 4. DNA for the CDR3: TGCGCCAGCAGTGACCTGACAGGGCCTGGAAACACCATATATTTT. This sequence encodes CASSDLTGPGNTIYF.

By frequency in the sample, this clonotype is large. V usage is TRBV7-2 and J usage is TRBJ2-7, with TRBD2 matching over 7 bases. Germline-derived CDR1 and CDR2 are SGHTA and FQGNSA. V shed 3 bases and J 2 bases; nucleotides not matched to a gene: 4. CDR3 length: 14 residues. The CDR3 spells CASSFTSGAYEQYF. As DNA, the CDR3 is TGTGCCAGCAGCTTCACCAGCGGGGCCTACGAGCAGTACTTC.